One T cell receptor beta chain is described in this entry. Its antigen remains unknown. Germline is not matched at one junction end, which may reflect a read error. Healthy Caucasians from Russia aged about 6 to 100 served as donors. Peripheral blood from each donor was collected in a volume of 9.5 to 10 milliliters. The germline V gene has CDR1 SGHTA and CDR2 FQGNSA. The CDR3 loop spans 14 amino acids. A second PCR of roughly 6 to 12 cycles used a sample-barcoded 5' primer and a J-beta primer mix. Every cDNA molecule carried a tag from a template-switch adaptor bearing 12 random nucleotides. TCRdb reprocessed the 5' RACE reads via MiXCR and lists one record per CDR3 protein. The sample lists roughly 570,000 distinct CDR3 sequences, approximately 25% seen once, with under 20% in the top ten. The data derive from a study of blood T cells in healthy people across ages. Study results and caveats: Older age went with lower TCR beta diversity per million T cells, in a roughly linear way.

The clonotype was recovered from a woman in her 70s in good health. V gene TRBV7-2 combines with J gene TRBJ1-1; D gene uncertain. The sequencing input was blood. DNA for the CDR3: TGTGCCAGCAGCTTGCGGGCTATGAACACTGAAGCTTCCTTT. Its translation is CASSLRAMNTEASF.